This record covers a single TCR beta chain. TCRdb reanalysed the 5' RACE reads using MiXCR and keeps one entry per CDR3 protein. The sample lists hundreds of thousands of distinct CDR3 sequences, about 19% seen once, with about 8.2% in the top ten. The sample comes from a study of CD8 T cells in ankylosing spondylitis. Germline V CDR1 and CDR2: SGHTA, FQGTGA. The V end lost 3 bases, the J end lost 3 bases, and 11 bases lay between the germline ends. The CDR3 runs to 15 residues. The receptor was derived from a male donor with ankylosing spondylitis or in good health (not recorded which). The rearrangement joins TRBV7-3 to TRBJ2-2, with D perhaps TRBD1 (6 bases). Sequencing was performed on blood, either unsorted or a sorted T cell fraction (not recorded which). The CDR3 spells CASSFTGTDTGELFF. CDR3 in DNA: TGTGCCAGCAGCTTTACAGGGACGGACACCGGGGAGCTGTTTTTT.